This is a list of T cell receptor beta chains from one sample in a study of blood T cell repertoires in COVID-19. The repertoire was sequenced with immunoSEQ multiplex PCR; TCRdb's copy has only in-frame clones and lacks some. The data contain some 200,000 clones, 92% of them singletons. The sequencing input was peripheral blood. The receptors come from a young man with acute or convalescent COVID-19. The CDR3 runs from the conserved cysteine through the conserved F or W. Each record gives: CDR3 protein, CDR3 DNA, clone size, J gene, V gene, D gene. The D gene is left open where the match is weak. Size is stated for part of the rows, as once, few or many counts, or as a class when the clone is expanded.

CDR3aa: CASSRDRVIGTEAFF; CDR3nt: TGTGCCAGTAGCCGGGACAGGGTGATTGGGACTGAAGCTTTCTTT; abundance: .; j_gene: TRBJ1-1; v_gene: TRBV19; d_gene: TRBD1
CDR3aa: CSVPRGRETQYF; CDR3nt: TGCAGCGTTCCCAGGGGGCGAGAGACCCAGTACTTC; abundance: .; j_gene: TRBJ2-5; v_gene: TRBV29-1; d_gene: TRBD1
CDR3aa: CASRTGSASGTEAFF; CDR3nt: TGTGCCAGCAGGACAGGGTCAGCGTCTGGCACTGAAGCTTTCTTT; abundance: .; j_gene: TRBJ1-1; v_gene: TRBV7-9; d_gene: TRBD1
CDR3aa: CASSLERSPYNEQFF; CDR3nt: TGTGCCAGCTCACTCGAGCGGAGCCCCTACAATGAGCAGTTCTTC; abundance: .; j_gene: TRBJ2-1; v_gene: TRBV18; d_gene: .
CDR3aa: CASSTGTSGRGAEQFF; CDR3nt: TGTGCCAGCAGTACCGGGACTAGCGGGAGAGGGGCGGAGCAGTTCTTC; abundance: .; j_gene: TRBJ2-1; v_gene: TRBV27; d_gene: TRBD2
CDR3aa: CASSSSGRNTGELFF; CDR3nt: TGTGCCAGCAGTTCCAGCGGGAGAAACACCGGGGAGCTGTTTTTT; abundance: .; j_gene: TRBJ2-2; v_gene: TRBV27; d_gene: TRBD2
CDR3aa: CASSAGTGTAPLHF; CDR3nt: TGCGCCAGCAGCGCCGGGACAGGGACTGCACCCCTCCACTTT; abundance: .; j_gene: TRBJ1-6; v_gene: TRBV5-1; d_gene: TRBD1
CDR3aa: CASSIGRGSNNEQFF; CDR3nt: TGTGCCAGTAGTATCGGGAGGGGTAGTAATAATGAGCAGTTCTTC; abundance: .; j_gene: TRBJ2-1; v_gene: TRBV19; d_gene: TRBD2
CDR3aa: CASSRPERLREGFSYEQYF; CDR3nt: TGTGCCAGCAGCCGCCCCGAGAGATTGCGGGAGGGATTCTCCTACGAGCAGTACTTC; abundance: .; j_gene: TRBJ2-7; v_gene: TRBV7-3; d_gene: TRBD2
CDR3aa: CASSPGTTHNEQFF; CDR3nt: TGTGCCAGCAGCCCCGGGACTACCCACAATGAGCAGTTCTTC; abundance: few; j_gene: TRBJ2-1; v_gene: TRBV6-5; d_gene: TRBD2
CDR3aa: CASNPPDRAYEQYF; CDR3nt: TGTGCCTCTAATCCTCCGGACAGGGCCTACGAGCAGTACTTC; abundance: .; j_gene: TRBJ2-7; v_gene: TRBV30; d_gene: TRBD1
CDR3aa: CASTPEETDSPLHF; CDR3nt: TGTGCCAGCACTCCGGAGGAAACTGATTCACCCCTCCACTTT; abundance: .; j_gene: TRBJ1-6; v_gene: TRBV6-5; d_gene: .
CDR3aa: CASSLVGTGTEAFF; CDR3nt: TGTGCCAGCAGCTTGGTGGGGACAGGGACTGAAGCTTTCTTT; abundance: .; j_gene: TRBJ1-1; v_gene: TRBV5-6; d_gene: TRBD1
CDR3aa: CASSLGPRAGGNQPQHF; CDR3nt: TGTGCCAGCAGCTTAGGCCCCAGGGCAGGTGGCAATCAGCCCCAGCATTTT; abundance: .; j_gene: TRBJ1-5; v_gene: TRBV11-2; d_gene: .
CDR3aa: CAWSTLYPGGYTF; CDR3nt: TGTGCCTGGAGTACCCTGTACCCAGGGGGCTACACCTTC; abundance: .; j_gene: TRBJ1-2; v_gene: TRBV30; d_gene: .
CDR3aa: CASSGGTRTDTGELFF; CDR3nt: TGTGCCAGCAGCGGTGGGACTAGGACGGACACCGGGGAGCTGTTTTTT; abundance: .; j_gene: TRBJ2-2; v_gene: TRBV7-2; d_gene: TRBD2
CDR3aa: CASSLVSVAATQYF; CDR3nt: TGCGCCAGCAGCTTGGTGTCGGTAGCGGCCACGCAGTATTTT; abundance: .; j_gene: TRBJ2-3; v_gene: TRBV5-1; d_gene: .
CDR3aa: CASSLGSGTHQETQYF; CDR3nt: TGCGCCAGCAGCTTGGGTTCAGGGACTCACCAAGAGACCCAGTACTTC; abundance: .; j_gene: TRBJ2-5; v_gene: TRBV5-1; d_gene: .
CDR3aa: CASSLGLNNEQFF; CDR3nt: TGTGCCAGCAGCTTGGGACTAAACAATGAGCAGTTCTTC; abundance: .; j_gene: TRBJ2-1; v_gene: TRBV11-2; d_gene: TRBD2
CDR3aa: CASSLGTGDGSPLHF; CDR3nt: TGCGCCAGCAGCTTGGGAACGGGGGATGGTTCACCCCTCCACTTT; abundance: .; j_gene: TRBJ1-6; v_gene: TRBV5-1; d_gene: .
CDR3aa: CASSLGWTSGRKGADTQYF; CDR3nt: TGTGCCAGCAGCTTGGGGTGGACTAGCGGGAGGAAGGGCGCAGATACGCAGTATTTT; abundance: .; j_gene: TRBJ2-3; v_gene: TRBV5-4; d_gene: TRBD2
CDR3aa: CANSGTSGRAVSYNEQFF; CDR3nt: TGTGCCAACTCGGGGACTAGCGGGAGGGCCGTTTCCTACAATGAGCAGTTCTTC; abundance: once; j_gene: TRBJ2-1; v_gene: TRBV10-3; d_gene: TRBD2
CDR3aa: CASSRRSSAEAPYF; CDR3nt: TGTGCCAGTAGTCGGCGCTCTTCAGCGGAAGCACCTTACTTC; abundance: .; j_gene: TRBJ2-7; v_gene: TRBV19; d_gene: .
CDR3aa: CASSIDRGPLGEQFF; CDR3nt: TGCGCCAGCAGTATCGACAGGGGCCCGTTGGGTGAGCAGTTCTTC; abundance: .; j_gene: TRBJ2-1; v_gene: TRBV10-1; d_gene: TRBD1
CDR3aa: CASSRTTGGSPLHF; CDR3nt: TGTGCCAGCAGCCGAACAACAGGGGGCTCACCCCTCCACTTT; abundance: .; j_gene: TRBJ1-6; v_gene: TRBV14; d_gene: TRBD1
CDR3aa: CASSFGGVSNQPQHF; CDR3nt: TGTGCCAGCAGCTTCGGCGGAGTTAGCAATCAGCCCCAGCATTTT; abundance: .; j_gene: TRBJ1-5; v_gene: TRBV5-5; d_gene: .
CDR3aa: CATSRSTGSGYGYTF; CDR3nt: TGTGCCACCAGCAGATCGACAGGTTCAGGGTATGGCTACACCTTC; abundance: .; j_gene: TRBJ1-2; v_gene: TRBV15; d_gene: .
CDR3aa: CSVTDISRGYTF; CDR3nt: TGCAGCGTAACTGACATATCACGGGGCTACACCTTC; abundance: .; j_gene: TRBJ1-2; v_gene: TRBV29-1; d_gene: .
CDR3aa: CASSFGSLGTDTQYF; CDR3nt: TGTGCCAGCAGCTTCGGGAGTCTCGGCACAGATACGCAGTATTTT; abundance: .; j_gene: TRBJ2-3; v_gene: TRBV7-6; d_gene: .
CDR3aa: CASSPSRNEQFF; CDR3nt: TGTGCCAGCTCACCGAGTCGGAATGAGCAGTTCTTC; abundance: .; j_gene: TRBJ2-1; v_gene: TRBV18; d_gene: .